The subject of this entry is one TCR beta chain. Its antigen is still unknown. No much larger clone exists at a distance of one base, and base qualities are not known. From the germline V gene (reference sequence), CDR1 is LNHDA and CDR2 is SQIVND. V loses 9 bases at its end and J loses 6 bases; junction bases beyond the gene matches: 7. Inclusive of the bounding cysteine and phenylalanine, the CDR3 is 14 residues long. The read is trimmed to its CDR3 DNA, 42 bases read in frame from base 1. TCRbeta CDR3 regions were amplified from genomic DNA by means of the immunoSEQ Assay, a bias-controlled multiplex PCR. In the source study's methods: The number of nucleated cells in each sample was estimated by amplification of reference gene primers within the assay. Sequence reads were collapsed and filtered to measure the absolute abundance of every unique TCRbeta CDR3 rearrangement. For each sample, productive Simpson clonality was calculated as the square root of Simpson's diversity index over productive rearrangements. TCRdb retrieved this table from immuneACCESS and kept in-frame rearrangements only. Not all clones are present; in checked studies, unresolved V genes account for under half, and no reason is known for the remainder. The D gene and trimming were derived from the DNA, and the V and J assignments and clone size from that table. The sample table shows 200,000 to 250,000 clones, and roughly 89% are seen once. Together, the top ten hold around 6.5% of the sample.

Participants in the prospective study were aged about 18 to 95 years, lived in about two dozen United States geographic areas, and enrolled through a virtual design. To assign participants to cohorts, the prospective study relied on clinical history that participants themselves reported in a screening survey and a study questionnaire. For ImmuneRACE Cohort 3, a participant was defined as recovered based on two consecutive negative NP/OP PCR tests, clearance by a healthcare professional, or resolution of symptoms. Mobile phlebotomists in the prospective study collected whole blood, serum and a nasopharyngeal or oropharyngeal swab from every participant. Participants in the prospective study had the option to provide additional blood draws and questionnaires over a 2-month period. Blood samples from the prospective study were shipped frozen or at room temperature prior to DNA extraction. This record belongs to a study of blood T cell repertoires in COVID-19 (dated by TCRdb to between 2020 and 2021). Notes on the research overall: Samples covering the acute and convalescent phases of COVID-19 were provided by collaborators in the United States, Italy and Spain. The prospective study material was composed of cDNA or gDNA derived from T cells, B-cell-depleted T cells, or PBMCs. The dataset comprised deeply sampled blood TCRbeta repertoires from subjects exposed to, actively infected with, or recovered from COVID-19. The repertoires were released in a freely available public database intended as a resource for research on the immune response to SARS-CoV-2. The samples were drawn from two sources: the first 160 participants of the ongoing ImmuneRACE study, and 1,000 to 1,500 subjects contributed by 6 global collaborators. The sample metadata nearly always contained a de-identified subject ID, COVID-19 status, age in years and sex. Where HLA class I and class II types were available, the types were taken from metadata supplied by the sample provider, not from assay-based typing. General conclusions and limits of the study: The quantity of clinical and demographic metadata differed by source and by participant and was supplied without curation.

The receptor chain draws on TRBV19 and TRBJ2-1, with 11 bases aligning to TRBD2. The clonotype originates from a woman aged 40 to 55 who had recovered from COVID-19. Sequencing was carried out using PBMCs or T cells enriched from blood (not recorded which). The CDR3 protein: CASRTSGSFNEQFF. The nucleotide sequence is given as TGTGCCAGCCGAACTAGCGGGAGTTTCAATGAGCAGTTCTTC.